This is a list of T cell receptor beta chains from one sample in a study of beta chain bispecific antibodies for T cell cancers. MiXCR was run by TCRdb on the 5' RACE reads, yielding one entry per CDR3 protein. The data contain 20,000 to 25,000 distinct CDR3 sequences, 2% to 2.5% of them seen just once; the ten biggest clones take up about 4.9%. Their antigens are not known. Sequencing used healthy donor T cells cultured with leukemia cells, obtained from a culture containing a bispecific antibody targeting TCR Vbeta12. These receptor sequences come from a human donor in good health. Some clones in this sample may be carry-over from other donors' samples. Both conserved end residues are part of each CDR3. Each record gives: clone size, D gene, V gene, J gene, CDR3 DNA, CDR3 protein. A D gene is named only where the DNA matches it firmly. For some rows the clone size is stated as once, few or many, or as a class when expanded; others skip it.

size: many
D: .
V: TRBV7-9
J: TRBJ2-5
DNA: TGTGCCAGCAGCGCTGCGACAGATAAAGAGACCCAGTACTTC
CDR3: CASSAATDKETQYF

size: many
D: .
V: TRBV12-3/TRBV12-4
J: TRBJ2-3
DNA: TGTGCCAGCAGTTTAGGGAGCGGCCCCTCGAATACGCAGTATTTT
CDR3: CASSLGSGPSNTQYF

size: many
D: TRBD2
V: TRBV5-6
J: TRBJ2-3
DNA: TGTGCCAGCAGCCAACTTCCAGCGGGGGGTTGGGATACGCAGTATTTT
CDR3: CASSQLPAGGWDTQYF

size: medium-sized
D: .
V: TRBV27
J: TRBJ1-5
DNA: TGTGCCAGCAGTTTAATGGGAAGCAATCAGCCCCAGCATTTT
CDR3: CASSLMGSNQPQHF

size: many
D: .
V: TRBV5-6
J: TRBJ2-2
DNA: TGTGCCAGCAGCTTGGGACAGAACACCGGGGAGCTGTTTTTT
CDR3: CASSLGQNTGELFF

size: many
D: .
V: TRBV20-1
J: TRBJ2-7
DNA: TGCAGTGCTAGAGATTTTATTGGGAGCTCCTACGAGCAGTACTTC
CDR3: CSARDFIGSSYEQYF

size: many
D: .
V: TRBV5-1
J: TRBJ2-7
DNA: TGCGCCAGCAGCTTGGTTTCGTTTACGGAGTCCTACGAGCAGTACTTC
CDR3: CASSLVSFTESYEQYF

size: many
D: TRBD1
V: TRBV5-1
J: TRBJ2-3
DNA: TGCGCCAGCAGCTTGGAAGGGGGCTGGGGCACAGATACGCAGTATTTT
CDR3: CASSLEGGWGTDTQYF

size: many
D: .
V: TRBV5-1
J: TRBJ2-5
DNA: TGCGCCAGCAGCTTTGTCACAGAAATTCAAGAGACCCAGTACTTC
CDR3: CASSFVTEIQETQYF

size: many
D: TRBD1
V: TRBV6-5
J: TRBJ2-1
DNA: TGTGCCAGCAGCCCTCACGGACAGGGGATTTCCAATGAGCAGTTCTTC
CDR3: CASSPHGQGISNEQFF

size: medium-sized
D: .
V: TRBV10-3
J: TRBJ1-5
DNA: TGTGCCATCAGTGAAGGGGTTTATAGCAATCAGCCCCAGCATTTT
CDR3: CAISEGVYSNQPQHF

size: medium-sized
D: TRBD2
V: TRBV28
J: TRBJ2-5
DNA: TGTGCCAGCAGTTTGGGACTAGCGGGGAATCGGGACGGAGAGACCCAGTACTTC
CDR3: CASSLGLAGNRDGETQYF

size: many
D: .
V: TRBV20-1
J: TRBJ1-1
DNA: TGCAGTGCTCCCCAGGCCACCTCAGTGACGGGAAATGAAGCTTTCTTT
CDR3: CSAPQATSVTGNEAFF

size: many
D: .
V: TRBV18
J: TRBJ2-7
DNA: TGTGCCAGCTCTCCGGGGTCCAACTACGAGCAGTACTTC
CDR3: CASSPGSNYEQYF

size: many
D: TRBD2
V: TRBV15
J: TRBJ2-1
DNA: TGTGCCACCAGCATAGGGACTAGCGCTGAGGATGAGCAGTTCTTC
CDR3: CATSIGTSAEDEQFF

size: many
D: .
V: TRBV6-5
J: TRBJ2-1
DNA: TGTGCCAGCAGCCCGACTGGCAACGAACACATCCCGGACCGTGAGCAGTTCTTC
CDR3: CASSPTGNEHIPDREQFF

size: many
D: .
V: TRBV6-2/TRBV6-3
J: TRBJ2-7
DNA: TGTGCCAGCATACAGGACAACTCCTACGAGCAGTACTTC
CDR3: CASIQDNSYEQYF

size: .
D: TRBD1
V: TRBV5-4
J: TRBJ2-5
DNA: TGTGCCAGCAGCCAGACAGGGGGCGAAGAGACCCAGTACTTC
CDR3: CASSQTGGEETQYF

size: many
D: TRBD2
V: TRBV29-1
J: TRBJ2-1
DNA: TGCAGCGTTGAAAGTTTAGCGGGGGACAATGAGCAGTTCTTC
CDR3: CSVESLAGDNEQFF

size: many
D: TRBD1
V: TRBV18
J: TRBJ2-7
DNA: TGTGCCAGCTCACCGGGGGACAGGTTATCCTACGAGCAGTACTTC
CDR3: CASSPGDRLSYEQYF

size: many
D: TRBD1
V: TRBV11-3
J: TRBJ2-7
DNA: TGTGCCAGCAGCTTAGATCATGTCGGGACAGGAGACTACGAGCAGTACTTC
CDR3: CASSLDHVGTGDYEQYF

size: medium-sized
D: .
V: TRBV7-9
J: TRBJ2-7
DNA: TGTGCCAGCAGCTTATCGGGCTCGGACGAGCAGTACTTC
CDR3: CASSLSGSDEQYF

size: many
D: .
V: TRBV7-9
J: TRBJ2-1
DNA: TGTGCCAGCAGCTTACGGAGTCGGGGGGCCAATGAGCAGTTCTTC
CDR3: CASSLRSRGANEQFF

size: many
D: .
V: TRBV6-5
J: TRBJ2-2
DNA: TGTGCCAGCCGAAGTCCCCTCGTAGGGCTCAACACCGGGGAGCTGTTTTTT
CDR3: CASRSPLVGLNTGELFF

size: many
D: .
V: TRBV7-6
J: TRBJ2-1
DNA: TGTGCCAGCAGCTTAGGGACAGCCCCTTACAATGAGCAGTTCTTC
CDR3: CASSLGTAPYNEQFF

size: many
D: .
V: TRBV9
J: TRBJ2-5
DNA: TGTGCCAGCAGCGCGAAGGACAGCCAAGAGACCCAGTACTTC
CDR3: CASSAKDSQETQYF

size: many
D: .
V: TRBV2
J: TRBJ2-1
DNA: TGTGCCAGCAGTGAAGCGCTTCTCGGGGTAGATGAGCAGTTCTTC
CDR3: CASSEALLGVDEQFF

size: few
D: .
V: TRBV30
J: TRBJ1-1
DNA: TGTGCCTGGCATGGGGTACGGGACGGAGCTTTCTTT
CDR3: CAWHGVRDGAFF

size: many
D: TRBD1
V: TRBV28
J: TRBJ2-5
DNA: TGTGCCAGCAGGCCCAGGGGGCGGGTAGAGACCCAGTACTTC
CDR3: CASRPRGRVETQYF

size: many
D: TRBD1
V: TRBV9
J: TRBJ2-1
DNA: TGTGCCAGCAGCAGGGACAGGGGGCGGTCTGAGCAGTTCTTC
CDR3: CASSRDRGRSEQFF

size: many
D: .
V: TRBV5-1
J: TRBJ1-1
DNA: TGCGCCAGCAGCTTGACACAGAGAAAGAACACTGAAGCTTTCTTT
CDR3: CASSLTQRKNTEAFF

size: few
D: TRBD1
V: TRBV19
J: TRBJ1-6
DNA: TGTGCCAGTAGTATGGGGACAGGGCCCTTTTCACCCCTCCACTTT
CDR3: CASSMGTGPFSPLHF

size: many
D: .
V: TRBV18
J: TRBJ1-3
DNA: TGTGCCAGCTCACCTGGAAACACCATATATTTT
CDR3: CASSPGNTIYF

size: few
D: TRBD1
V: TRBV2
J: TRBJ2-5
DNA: TGTGCCAGCATGGGGACAGCTCAAGAGACCCAGTACTTC
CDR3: CASMGTAQETQYF

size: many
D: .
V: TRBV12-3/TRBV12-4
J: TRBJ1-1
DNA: TGTGCCAGCACCTTGGGGGAGGGCACTGAAGCTTTCTTT
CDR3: CASTLGEGTEAFF

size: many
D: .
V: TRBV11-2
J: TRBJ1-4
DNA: TGTGCCAGCAGCCCAGGGAGACGCACTAATGAAAAACTGTTTTTT
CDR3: CASSPGRRTNEKLFF

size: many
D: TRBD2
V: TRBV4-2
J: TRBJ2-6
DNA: TGTGCCAGCAGCCCTAGAGCGGGGGCAGACTCTGGGGCCAACGTCCTGACTTTC
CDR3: CASSPRAGADSGANVLTF

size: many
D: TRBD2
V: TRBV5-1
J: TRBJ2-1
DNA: TGCGCCAGCAGCAAGATAGCGGGGGGTTACAATGAGCAGTTCTTC
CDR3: CASSKIAGGYNEQFF

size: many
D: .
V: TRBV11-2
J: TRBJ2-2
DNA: TGTGCCAGCAGCTTTATACACCAACCCGAACGGGGCACCGGGGAGCTGTTTTTT
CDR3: CASSFIHQPERGTGELFF

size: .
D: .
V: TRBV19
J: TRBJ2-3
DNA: TGTGCCAGTAGTATAATATATAGCGGATCCACAGATACGCAGTATTTT
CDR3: CASSIIYSGSTDTQYF

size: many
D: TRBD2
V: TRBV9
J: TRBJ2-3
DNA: TGTGCCAGCAGCGCGGCAAAAACCGGGACTAGCGCAAGTCAAGATACGCAGTATTTT
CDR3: CASSAAKTGTSASQDTQYF

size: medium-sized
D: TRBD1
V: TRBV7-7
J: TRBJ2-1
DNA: TGTGCTAGCAGCTTCCGAGCCGACAGGGCCTCCTACAATGAGCAGTTCTTC
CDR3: CASSFRADRASYNEQFF

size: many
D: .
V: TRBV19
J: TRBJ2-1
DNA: TGTGCCGGCTCGCTAGGGAATGAGCAGTTCTTC
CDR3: CAGSLGNEQFF

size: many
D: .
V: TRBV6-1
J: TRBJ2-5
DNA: TGTGCCAGCAGCCAAAAGGGAGAGACCCAGTACTTC
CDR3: CASSQKGETQYF

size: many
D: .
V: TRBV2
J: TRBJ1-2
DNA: TGTGCCAGCAGTGAAATGCTTACAGGTGGCTACACCTTC
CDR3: CASSEMLTGGYTF

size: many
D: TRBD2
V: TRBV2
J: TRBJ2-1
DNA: TGTGCCAGCAGTACTAGCGGGGGGGCCATCAATGAGCAGTTCTTC
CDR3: CASSTSGGAINEQFF

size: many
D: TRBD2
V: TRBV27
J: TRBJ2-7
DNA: TGTGCCAGCAGTTTATCGGCGGGGGCCTACGAGCAGTACTTC
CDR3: CASSLSAGAYEQYF

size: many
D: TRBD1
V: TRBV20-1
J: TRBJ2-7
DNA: TGCAGTGCTAGAAATGGGGACAGGGGATACGAGCAGTACTTC
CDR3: CSARNGDRGYEQYF

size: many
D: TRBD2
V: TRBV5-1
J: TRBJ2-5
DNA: TGCGCCAGCAGTACTAGCGGGGGGGCCGCAGAGACCCAGTACTTC
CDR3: CASSTSGGAAETQYF

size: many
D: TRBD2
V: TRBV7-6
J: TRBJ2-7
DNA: TGTGCCAGCAGCTTAGGTCCTAGCGGGGGGCCTTACGAGCAGTACTTC
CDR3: CASSLGPSGGPYEQYF